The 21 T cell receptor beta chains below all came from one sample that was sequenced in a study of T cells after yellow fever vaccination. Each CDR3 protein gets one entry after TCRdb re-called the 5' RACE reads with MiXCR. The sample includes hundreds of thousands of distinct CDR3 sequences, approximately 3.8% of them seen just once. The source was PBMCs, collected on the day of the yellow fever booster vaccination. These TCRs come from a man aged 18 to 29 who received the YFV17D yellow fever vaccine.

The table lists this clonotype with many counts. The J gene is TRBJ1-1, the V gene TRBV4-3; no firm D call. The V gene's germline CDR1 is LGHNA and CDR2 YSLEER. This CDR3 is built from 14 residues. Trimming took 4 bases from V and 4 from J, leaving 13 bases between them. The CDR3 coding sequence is TGCGCCAGCAGCCGCACGACGAGTGGCACTGAAGCTTTCTTT. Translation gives CASSRTTSGTEAFF.

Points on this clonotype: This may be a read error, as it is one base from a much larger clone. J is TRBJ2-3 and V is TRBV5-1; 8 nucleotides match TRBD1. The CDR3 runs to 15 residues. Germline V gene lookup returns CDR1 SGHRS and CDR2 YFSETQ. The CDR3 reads CASSSGPGQEDKQYF. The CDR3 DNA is TGCGCCAGCAGCTCCGGGCCGGGACAGGAGGATAAGCAGTATTTT.

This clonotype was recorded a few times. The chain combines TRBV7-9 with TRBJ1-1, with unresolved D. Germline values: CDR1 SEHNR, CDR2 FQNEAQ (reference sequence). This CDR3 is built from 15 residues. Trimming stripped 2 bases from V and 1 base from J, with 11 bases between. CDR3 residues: CASSLSPGGNTEAFF. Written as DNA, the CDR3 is TGTGCCAGCAGCTTATCCCCCGGAGGGAACACTGAAGCTTTCTTT. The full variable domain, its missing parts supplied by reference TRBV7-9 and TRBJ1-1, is DTGVSQNPRHKITKRGQNVTFRCDPISEHNRLYWYRQTLGQGPEFLTYFQNEAQLEKSRLLSDRFSAERPKGSFSTLEIQRTEQGDSAMYLCASSLSPGGNTEAFFGQGTRLTVV.

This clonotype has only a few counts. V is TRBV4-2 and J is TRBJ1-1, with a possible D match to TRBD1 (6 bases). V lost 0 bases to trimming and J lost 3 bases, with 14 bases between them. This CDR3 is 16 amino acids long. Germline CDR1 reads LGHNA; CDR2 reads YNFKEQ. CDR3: CASSQDGRGEYTEAFF. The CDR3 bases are TGTGCCAGCAGCCAAGACGGAAGGGGGGAGTACACTGAAGCTTTCTTT.

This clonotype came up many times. The chain's CDR3 is CASSLGATDTQYF. DNA of the CDR3: TGTGCCAGCAGCTTAGGGGCCACAGATACGCAGTATTTT. The chain recombines TRBV7-2 with TRBJ2-3; D is uncertain. Per germline, CDR1 SGHTA and CDR2 FQGNSA. The CDR3 is 13 residues long. The germline V and J ends were trimmed by 1 base and 2 bases, with 4 bases remaining between them.

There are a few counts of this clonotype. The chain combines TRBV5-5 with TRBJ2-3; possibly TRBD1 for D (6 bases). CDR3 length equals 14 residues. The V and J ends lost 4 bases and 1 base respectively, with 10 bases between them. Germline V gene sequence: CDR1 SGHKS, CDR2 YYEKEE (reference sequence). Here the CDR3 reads CASSMGAGTDTQYF. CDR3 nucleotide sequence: TGTGCCAGCAGCATGGGGGCTGGCACAGATACGCAGTATTTT.

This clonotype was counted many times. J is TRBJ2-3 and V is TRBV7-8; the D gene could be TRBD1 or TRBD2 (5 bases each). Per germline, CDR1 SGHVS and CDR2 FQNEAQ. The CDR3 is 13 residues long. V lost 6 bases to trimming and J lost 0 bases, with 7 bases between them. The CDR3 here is CASRWGSTDTQYF. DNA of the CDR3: TGTGCCAGCAGGTGGGGGAGCACAGATACGCAGTATTTT.

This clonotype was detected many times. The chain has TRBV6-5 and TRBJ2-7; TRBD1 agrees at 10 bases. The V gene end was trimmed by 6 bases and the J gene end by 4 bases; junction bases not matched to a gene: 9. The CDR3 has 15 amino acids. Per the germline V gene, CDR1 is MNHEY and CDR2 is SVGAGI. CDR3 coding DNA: TGTGCCAGCAGAAAAGACAGGGGGCTGGAGTACGAGCAGTACGTC. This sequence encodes CASRKDRGLEYEQYV.

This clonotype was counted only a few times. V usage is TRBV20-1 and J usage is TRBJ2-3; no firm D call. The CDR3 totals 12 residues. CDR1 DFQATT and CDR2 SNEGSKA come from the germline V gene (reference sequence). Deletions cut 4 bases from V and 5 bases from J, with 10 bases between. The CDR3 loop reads CSAIHDQDTQYF. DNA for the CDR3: TGCAGTGCTATTCATGACCAAGATACGCAGTATTTT.

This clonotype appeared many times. CDR3: CASSLASDRYTDTQYF. The CDR3 DNA is TGTGCCAGCAGCCTGGCATCGGACAGGTACACAGATACGCAGTATTTT. The chain recombines TRBV4-2 with TRBJ2-3; 7 nucleotides align to TRBD1. In germline, CDR1 is LGHNA, CDR2 YNFKEQ. This CDR3 has 16 residues. The V gene end was trimmed by 4 bases and the J gene end by 2 bases; junction bases not matched to a gene: 9.

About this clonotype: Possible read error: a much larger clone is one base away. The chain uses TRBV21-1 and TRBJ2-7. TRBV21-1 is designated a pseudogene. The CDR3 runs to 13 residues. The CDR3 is CAGSKEFPYEQYV. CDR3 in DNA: TGTGCCGGCAGCAAAGAATTCCCCTACGAGCAGTACGTC.

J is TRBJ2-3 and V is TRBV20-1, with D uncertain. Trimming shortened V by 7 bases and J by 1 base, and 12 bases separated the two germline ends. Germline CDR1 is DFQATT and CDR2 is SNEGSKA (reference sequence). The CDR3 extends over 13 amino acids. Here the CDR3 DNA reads TGCAGTGAGGTGGCAGCCGGCACAGATACGCAGTATTTT. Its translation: CSEVAAGTDTQYF.

CDR3 sequence (DNA): TGTGCCAGCATGCGGGGGGGCGCGAACACCGGGGAGCTGTTTTTT. It codes for CASMRGGANTGELFF. This chain joins TRBV9 and TRBJ2-2, with TRBD2 matching over 9 bases. The CDR3 has 15 residues. Trimming at V came to 6 bases and at J to 0 bases, leaving 3 bases not matched to a gene. Germline CDR1 and CDR2: SGDLS and YYNGEE.

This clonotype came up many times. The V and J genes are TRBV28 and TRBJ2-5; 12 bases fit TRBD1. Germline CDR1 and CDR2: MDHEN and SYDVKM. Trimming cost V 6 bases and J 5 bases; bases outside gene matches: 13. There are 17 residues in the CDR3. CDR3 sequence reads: CASRTLVGTGGRETQYF. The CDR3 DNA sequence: TGTGCCAGCAGGACACTTGTTGGGACAGGGGGCAGGGAGACCCAGTACTTC.

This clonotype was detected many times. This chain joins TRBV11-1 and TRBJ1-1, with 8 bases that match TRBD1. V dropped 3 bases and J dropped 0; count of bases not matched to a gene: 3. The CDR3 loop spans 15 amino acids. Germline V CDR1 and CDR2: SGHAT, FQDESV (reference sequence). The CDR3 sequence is CASSFAGGLNTEAFF. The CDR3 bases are TGTGCCAGCAGCTTTGCAGGGGGCCTGAACACTGAAGCTTTCTTT.

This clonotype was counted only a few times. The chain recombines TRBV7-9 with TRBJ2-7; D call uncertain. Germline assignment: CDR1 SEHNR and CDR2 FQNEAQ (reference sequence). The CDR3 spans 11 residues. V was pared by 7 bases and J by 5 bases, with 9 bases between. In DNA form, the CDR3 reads TGTGCCAGCACCGATTCAGACGAGCAGTACTTC. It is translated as CASTDSDEQYF.

The CDR3 protein is CASSQADVGRYNYGYTF. CDR3 bases: TGTGCCAGCAGCCAAGCCGATGTCGGGCGTTATAACTATGGCTACACCTTC. V and J are TRBV3-1 and TRBJ1-2; D not resolved. This CDR3 region has 17 residues. Looked up from germline, CDR1 is LGHDT and CDR2 is YNNKEL (reference sequence). With 1 base removed from V and 1 base from J, the gap between germline ends came to 16 bases.

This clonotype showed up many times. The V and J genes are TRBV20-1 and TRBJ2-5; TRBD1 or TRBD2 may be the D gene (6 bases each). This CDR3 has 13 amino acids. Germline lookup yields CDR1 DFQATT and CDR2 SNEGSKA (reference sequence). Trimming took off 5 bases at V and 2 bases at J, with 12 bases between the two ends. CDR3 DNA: TGCAGTGCTCGGGGGCTAGAGCAAGAGACCCAGTACTTC. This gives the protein CSARGLEQETQYF.

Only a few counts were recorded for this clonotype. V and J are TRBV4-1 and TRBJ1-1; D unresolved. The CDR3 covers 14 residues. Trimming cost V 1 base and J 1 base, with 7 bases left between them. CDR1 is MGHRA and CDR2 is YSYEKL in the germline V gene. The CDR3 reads CASSQVYGNTEAFF. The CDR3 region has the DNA TGCGCCAGCAGCCAAGTCTATGGGAACACTGAAGCTTTCTTT.

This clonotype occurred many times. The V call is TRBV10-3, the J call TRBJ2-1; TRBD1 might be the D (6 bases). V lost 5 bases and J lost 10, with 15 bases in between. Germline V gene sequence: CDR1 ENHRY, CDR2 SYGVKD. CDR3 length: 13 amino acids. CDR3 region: CAISRQEFQEQFF. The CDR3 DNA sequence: TGTGCCATCAGTCGACAGGAATTCCAAGAGCAGTTCTTC.

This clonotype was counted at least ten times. The CDR3 bases are TGTGCCAGCAGCCAAGACGAAGCAGGGCCACGCGGAGTAGATACGCAGTATTTT. Its translation: CASSQDEAGPRGVDTQYF. V is TRBV14 and J is TRBJ2-3; D is perhaps TRBD1 (5 bases). Germline lookup yields CDR1 SGHDN and CDR2 FVKESK. The CDR3 consists of 18 residues. V was trimmed by 0 bases and J by 5 bases, leaving 21 bases between them. Complete variable domain (other parts from reference TRBV14 and TRBJ2-3): EAGVTQFPSHSVIEKGQTVTLRCDPISGHDNLYWYRRVMGKEIKFLLHFVKESKQDESGMPNNRFLAERTGGTYSTLKVQPAELEDSGVYFCASSQDEAGPRGVDTQYFGPGTRLTVL.